This T cell receptor beta chain is drawn from a study of T cells after yellow fever vaccination. Study details: SMART-Seq v4 Ultra Low Input handled preparation of low-cell-number fractions. General study points: Clonotype sharing between CD4 and CD8 compartments was small. One caveat is that FACS-sorted repertoires could contain abundant clonotypes contaminating from the bulk population.

UMIs and a universal primer site were added when TCR cDNA was made by 5'RACE template switching. TCRdb itself ran the 5' RACE reads through MiXCR, one entry per CDR3 protein. The table has under 300,000 distinct CDR3 sequences, 6.9% seen once. The sample holds a few counts of this clonotype. Its antigen remains unknown. The germline V gene has CDR1 LNHDA and CDR2 SQIVND (reference sequence). V lost 10 bases and J 7 bases, leaving 17 bases between the germline ends. The length of the CDR3 is 13 residues. The chain employs TRBV19 and TRBJ2-1; D perhaps matches TRBD2 (6 bases). The sample in question was CD4+ T cells sorted from PBMCs, obtained 15 days after the yellow fever booster vaccination. The TCR was taken from a man under 40 who received the YFV17D yellow fever vaccine. As DNA, the CDR3 is TGTGCCACTATGGCGGGGAGAGGTAATGAGCAGTTCTTC. Translated, it gives CATMAGRGNEQFF.